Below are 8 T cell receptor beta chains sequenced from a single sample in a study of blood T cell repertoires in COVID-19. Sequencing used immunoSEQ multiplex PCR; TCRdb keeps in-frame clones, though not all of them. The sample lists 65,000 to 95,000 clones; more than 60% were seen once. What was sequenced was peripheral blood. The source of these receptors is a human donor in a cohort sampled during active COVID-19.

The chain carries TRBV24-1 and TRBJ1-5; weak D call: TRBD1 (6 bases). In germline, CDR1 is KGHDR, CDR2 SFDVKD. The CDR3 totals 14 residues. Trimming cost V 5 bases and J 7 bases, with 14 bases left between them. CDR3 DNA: TGTGCCACCAGTGCGTTGGGGGCAGGACAGCCCCAGCATTTT. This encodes CATSALGAGQPQHF.

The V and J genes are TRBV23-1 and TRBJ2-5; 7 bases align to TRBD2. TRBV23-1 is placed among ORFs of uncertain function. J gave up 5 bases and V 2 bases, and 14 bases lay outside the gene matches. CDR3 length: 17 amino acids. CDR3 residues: CASSQPHGGGKGETQYF. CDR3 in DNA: TGCGCCAGCAGTCAACCCCATGGGGGGGGGAAGGGTGAGACCCAGTACTTC.

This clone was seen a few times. CDR3 sequence (DNA): TGTGCCGGCGGGACAGGCTTTTCCTACGAGCAGTACTTC. The encoded protein is CAGGTGFSYEQYF. The rearrangement joins TRBV21-1 to TRBJ2-7; the table's D call of TRBD1 was not tested on the DNA. TRBV21-1 is listed as a pseudogene. The CDR3 runs to 13 residues.

The CDR3 sequence is CASSLDGEVREQYV. DNA for the CDR3: TGCGCCAGCAGCTTGGATGGGGAGGTCCGCGAGCAGTACGTC. The gene calls are TRBV5-1 and TRBJ2-7; tentatively, D is TRBD2 (6 bases). Per germline, CDR1 SGHRS and CDR2 YFSETQ. The CDR3 has 14 amino acids. The germline V and J ends were trimmed by 0 bases and 6 bases, with 13 bases remaining between them.

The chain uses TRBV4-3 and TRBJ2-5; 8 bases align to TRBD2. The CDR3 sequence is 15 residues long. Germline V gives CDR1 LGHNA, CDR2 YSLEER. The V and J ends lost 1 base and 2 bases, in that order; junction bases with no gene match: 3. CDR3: CASSQGVAGQETQYF. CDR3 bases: TGCGCCAGCAGCCAAGGGGTAGCGGGACAAGAGACCCAGTACTTC.

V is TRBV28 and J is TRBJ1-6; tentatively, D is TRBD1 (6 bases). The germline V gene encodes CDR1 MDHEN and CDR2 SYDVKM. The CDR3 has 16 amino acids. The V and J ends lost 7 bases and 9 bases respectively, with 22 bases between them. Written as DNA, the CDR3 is TGTGCCAGCACCCGTGGGGGGGCAGGGGATGGTTCACCCCTCCACTTT. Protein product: CASTRGGAGDGSPLHF.

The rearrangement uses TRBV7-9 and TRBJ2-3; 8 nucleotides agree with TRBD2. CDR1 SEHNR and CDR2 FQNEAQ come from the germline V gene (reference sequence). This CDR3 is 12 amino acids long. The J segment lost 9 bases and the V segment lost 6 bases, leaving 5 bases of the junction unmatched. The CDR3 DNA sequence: TGTGCCAGCAGAAAGACTAGCGAAACGCAGTATTTT. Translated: CASRKTSETQYF.

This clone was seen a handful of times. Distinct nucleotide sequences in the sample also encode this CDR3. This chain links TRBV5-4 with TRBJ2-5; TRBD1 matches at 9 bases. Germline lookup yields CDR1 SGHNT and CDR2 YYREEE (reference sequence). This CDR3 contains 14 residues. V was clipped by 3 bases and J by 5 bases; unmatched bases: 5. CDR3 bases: TGTGCCAGCAGCTCACAGGGGGCTGTCGAGACCCAGTACTTC. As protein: CASSSQGAVETQYF.